The rows below give T cell receptor beta chains drawn from one sample of a study of T cells expressing NK-cell markers. TCRdb re-called the 5' RACE reads and catalogs CDR3 proteins one per entry, DNA excluded. The table lists over 120,000 distinct CDR3 sequences. The material sequenced was blood T cells: a sorted CD56 or NKG2C T cell subset, CD4+ or CD8+ T cells, or bulk PBMC T cells (not recorded which). The receptors shown here come from a man younger than 35 in good health. Both conserved end residues are part of each CDR3. The order of the fields is CDR3 protein, J gene, V gene.

cdr3_aa: CATSGDRGGETQYF
j_call: TRBJ2-5
v_call: TRBV15

cdr3_aa: CASSWETGDPTPNEKLFF
j_call: TRBJ1-4
v_call: TRBV5-5

cdr3_aa: CSAGDRGGQETQYF
j_call: TRBJ2-5
v_call: TRBV20-1

cdr3_aa: CASSHLAGGPDEQFF
j_call: TRBJ2-1
v_call: TRBV6-1

cdr3_aa: CASSPALSGNTIYF
j_call: TRBJ1-3
v_call: TRBV7-9

cdr3_aa: CSARDLQGDTDTQYF
j_call: TRBJ2-3
v_call: TRBV20-1

cdr3_aa: CASSEAAGTGELFF
j_call: TRBJ2-2
v_call: TRBV19

cdr3_aa: CASKDINEQFF
j_call: TRBJ2-1
v_call: TRBV7-9

cdr3_aa: CASTHRANTEAFF
j_call: TRBJ1-1
v_call: TRBV19

cdr3_aa: CATSTSSTDQETQYF
j_call: TRBJ2-5
v_call: TRBV15

cdr3_aa: CASRVSYEQFF
j_call: TRBJ2-1
v_call: TRBV12-3/TRBV12-4

cdr3_aa: CATSSHFESSDGAIANEQFF
j_call: TRBJ2-1
v_call: TRBV15

cdr3_aa: CASSLETGYPGELFF
j_call: TRBJ2-2
v_call: TRBV12-3/TRBV12-4

cdr3_aa: CASSLGIFADATNEKLFF
j_call: TRBJ1-4
v_call: TRBV11-2

cdr3_aa: CASSFARVVDNEQFF
j_call: TRBJ2-1
v_call: TRBV5-5

cdr3_aa: CATSGAGNTGELFF
j_call: TRBJ2-2
v_call: TRBV24-1

cdr3_aa: CASSSALTGELFF
j_call: TRBJ2-2
v_call: TRBV5-1

cdr3_aa: CATSRGRGPPNNEQFF
j_call: TRBJ2-1
v_call: TRBV15

cdr3_aa: CASSYLRDRVYEQYF
j_call: TRBJ2-7
v_call: TRBV6-2/TRBV6-3

cdr3_aa: CASSTTALGRGFYEQYF
j_call: TRBJ2-7
v_call: TRBV19

cdr3_aa: CASSTDGNEQFF
j_call: TRBJ2-1
v_call: TRBV2

cdr3_aa: CASTPLLQGSGNTIYF
j_call: TRBJ1-3
v_call: TRBV19